These T cell receptor beta chains were read from a single sample in a study of cytomegalovirus exposure and HLA in healthy donors. Profiled with immunoSEQ multiplex PCR; TCRdb holds only in-frame clones, not every one. The sample yields 130,000 or so clones, of which the top ten take up about 2%. Source material: PBMCs. The receptors were sampled from a woman younger than 35 in good health and CMV-seronegative. Each CDR3 is given with its conserved first and last residue. D genes are given only for firm matches.

j_call cdr3_length d_call v_call cdr3_aa cdr3_nt
TRBJ2-1 17 TRBD2 TRBV4-3 CASSHGVAGVRYNEQFF TGCGCCAGCAGCCACGGAGTGGCGGGAGTGCGTTACAATGAGCAGTTCTTC
TRBJ2-2 14 . TRBV4-2 CASSQVLETGELFF TGTGCCAGCAGCCAAGTTCTAGAAACCGGGGAGCTGTTTTTT
TRBJ2-3 14 . TRBV9 CASSVLQGEDTQYF TGTGCCAGCAGCGTTTTACAGGGTGAAGATACGCAGTATTTT
TRBJ2-1 18 . TRBV11-3 CASSLDHGGTSSYNEQFF TGTGCCAGCAGCTTAGATCATGGGGGGACGAGCTCCTACAATGAGCAGTTCTTC
TRBJ2-7 14 . TRBV21-1 CASSSRRASYEQYF TGTGCCAGCAGCAGTAGGCGGGCCTCCTACGAGCAGTACTTC
TRBJ2-7 17 . TRBV27 CASSFQAKTGISYEQYF TGTGCCAGCAGTTTTCAAGCTAAGACTGGAATCTCCTACGAGCAGTACTTC
TRBJ1-5 13 . TRBV7-8 CASSSKTGQPQHF TGTGCCAGCAGCTCCAAGACAGGACAGCCCCAGCATTTT
TRBJ2-7 14 . TRBV2 CASSRAQGTYEQYF TGTGCCAGCAGTCGGGCCCAGGGTACTTACGAGCAGTACTTC
TRBJ1-2 12 . TRBV30 CAWSGGQYGYTF TGTGCCTGGAGTGGTGGACAGTATGGCTACACCTTC
TRBJ1-1 13 . TRBV2 CASTGGGHTEAFF TGTGCCAGCACGGGGGGGGGCCACACTGAAGCTTTCTTT
TRBJ2-1 16 . TRBV7-9 CASSLIETHLNNEQFF TGTGCCAGCAGCTTAATAGAAACCCACCTAAACAATGAGCAGTTCTTC
TRBJ2-3 20 TRBD2 TRBV7-6 CASSLVGSGRAGDRTDTQYF TGTGCCAGCAGCTTAGTGGGTAGCGGGAGGGCGGGAGACCGCACAGATACGCAGTATTTT
TRBJ1-1 16 TRBD1 TRBV9 CASSVDPGQGRTEAFF TGTGCCAGCAGCGTGGACCCGGGACAGGGTAGGACTGAAGCTTTCTTT
TRBJ2-3 13 . TRBV6-1 CATERSAEDTQYF TGTGCCACGGAGCGGAGTGCGGAAGATACGCAGTATTTT
TRBJ2-2 15 . TRBV7-9 CASSLKQGWTGELFF TGTGCCAGCAGCTTGAAACAGGGCTGGACCGGGGAGCTGTTTTTT
TRBJ2-1 15 . TRBV5-1 CASSLEGESYNEQFF TGCGCCAGCAGCTTGGAGGGGGAGTCTTACAATGAGCAGTTCTTC
TRBJ1-2 16 . TRBV30 CAWSVRVVGANYGYTF TGTGCCTGGAGTGTACGGGTGGTGGGGGCCAACTATGGCTACACCTTC
TRBJ2-3 15 TRBD1 TRBV4-1 CASSHPDRGTDTQYF TGCGCCAGCAGCCACCCCGACAGGGGTACAGATACGCAGTATTTT
TRBJ1-2 12 TRBD1 TRBV28 CASSNPGQGNTF TGTGCCAGCAGTAACCCAGGACAGGGGAACACCTTC
TRBJ1-5 13 . TRBV29-1 CSVKGARNQPQHF TGCAGCGTAAAGGGAGCCCGCAATCAGCCCCAGCATTTT
TRBJ1-6 16 TRBD1 TRBV7-9 CASSRRTGAIRSPLHF TGTGCCAGCAGCCGACGGACAGGGGCAATACGTTCACCCCTCCACTTT
TRBJ2-7 17 . TRBV6-1 CASSESNRGQGLYEQYF TGTGCCAGCAGTGAATCTAACCGGGGCCAGGGGTTATACGAGCAGTACTTC
TRBJ2-7 13 . TRBV5-6 CASSLQGSNEQYF TGTGCCAGCAGCTTGCAGGGGAGCAACGAGCAGTACTTC
TRBJ2-1 15 . TRBV9 CASSPGGLAYNEQFF TGTGCCAGCAGCCCCGGCGGATTGGCCTACAATGAGCAGTTCTTC
TRBJ1-3 16 . TRBV5-1 CASSLVGPRGGNTIYF TGCGCCAGCAGCTTGGTTGGCCCTAGGGGTGGAAACACCATATATTTT
TRBJ2-5 13 . TRBV5-4 CASSLRGGETQYF TGTGCCAGCAGCTTGAGGGGTGGGGAGACCCAGTACTTC